The 24 T cell receptor beta chains in this list originate from one sample, sequenced in a study of T-cell reconstitution after alpha-beta-depleted transplantation in children. Unique molecular identifiers featured in how the TCRbeta library was prepared. TCRdb called the PCR reads again in MiXCR, with one record for every CDR3 protein. The repertoire holds about 640,000 distinct CDR3 sequences, with roughly 17% as singletons. The sequencing here drew on PBMCs from the stem cell graft donor, taken from the stem cell graft. These receptors originate from a human donor who donated a stem cell graft to a child with acute myeloid leukemia.

The chain has TRBV12-3 or TRBV12-4 and TRBJ1-1; D may be TRBD1 (6 bases). With 6 bases removed from V and 0 bases from J, the gap between germline ends came to 14 bases. CDR3 size: 15 residues. CDR3 coding DNA: TGTGCCAGCAGCCCATCGGACAGACTGAACACTGAAGCTTTCTTT. Its translation: CASSPSDRLNTEAFF.

This clonotype came up a few times. V is TRBV7-9 and J is TRBJ2-1; possible D gene TRBD2, 6 bases. The V end lost 3 bases, the J end lost 6 bases, and 12 bases lay between the germline ends. The CDR3 has 14 residues. Germline-derived CDR1 and CDR2 are SEHNR and FQNEAQ (reference sequence). CDR3 loop: CASSFYTSSNEQFF. The CDR3 nucleotides are TGTGCCAGCAGCTTCTATACTAGCAGCAATGAGCAGTTCTTC.

The table lists this clonotype with many counts. The V and J genes are TRBV6-5 and TRBJ1-5, with no clear D. Germline V lookup: CDR1 MNHEY, CDR2 SVGAGI. V lost 3 bases and J lost 2, with 8 bases in between. The CDR3 consists of 14 residues. CDR3 in amino acids: CASSYGGGNQPQHF. The DNA for the CDR3 is TGTGCCAGCAGTTATGGTGGGGGCAATCAGCCCCAGCATTTT.

This clonotype was detected only a few times. The chain joins TRBV3-1 to TRBJ2-3, with D unresolved. The CDR3 length is 14 residues. CDR1 is LGHDT and CDR2 is YNNKEL in the germline V gene (reference sequence). Trimming pared 4 bases from V and 4 bases from J, leaving 12 bases between. This CDR3 is CASSPGRSSDTQYF. DNA of the CDR3: TGTGCCAGCAGCCCCGGACGAAGCTCAGATACGCAGTATTTT.

For this clonotype: A much more abundant neighbour one base away suggests this may be a read error. The rearrangement joins TRBV20-1 to TRBJ2-3; D gene uncertain. CDR3 length equals 14 residues. Germline V gene data show CDR1 as DFQATT and CDR2 as SNEGSKA (reference sequence). The V end lost 2 bases, the J end lost 8 bases, and 17 bases lay between the germline ends. The CDR3 here is CSARPLRTTATQYF. The CDR3 nucleotides are TGCAGTGCTAGACCGTTACGCACAACCGCTACGCAGTATTTT.

This clonotype has a count of ten or more. For the CDR3, the DNA is TGCAGTGCTAGCCGGAGGGGCTGGGACAATGAGCAGTTCTTC. It yields the protein CSASRRGWDNEQFF. The gene calls are TRBV20-1 and TRBJ2-1, with a weak D call TRBD2 (6 bases). The germline V gene encodes CDR1 DFQATT and CDR2 SNEGSKA (reference sequence). The V end was cut by 3 bases, the J end by 5 bases, with 14 bases between. The CDR3 covers 14 residues.

This chain links TRBV20-1 with TRBJ2-4, with D uncertain. From germline, CDR1 is DFQATT and CDR2 SNEGSKA (reference sequence). The V end was cut by 4 bases, the J end by 0 bases, with 10 bases between. This CDR3 spans 14 amino acids. The CDR3 sequence: CSATEEIAKNIQYF. DNA for the CDR3: TGCAGTGCTACTGAGGAGATAGCCAAAAACATTCAGTACTTC.

The chain has TRBV12-3 or TRBV12-4 and TRBJ1-2; 7 bases are a match to TRBD1. J was trimmed by 7 bases and V by 2 bases; bases with no gene match: 4. The CDR3 is made up of 13 amino acids. CDR3 bases: TGTGCCAGCAGTTTAATACAGGGGACTGGCTACACCTTC. It codes for CASSLIQGTGYTF.

Ten or more counts support this clonotype. The V gene is TRBV24-1, the J gene TRBJ2-1, with 7 bases aligning to TRBD1. CDR3 length: 15 residues. Germline V CDR1 and CDR2: KGHDR, SFDVKD. Trimming removed 0 bases from V and 2 bases from J; junction bases left unmatched: 0. The CDR3 is CATSDLDRAYNEQFF. The CDR3 region has the DNA TGTGCCACCAGTGATTTGGACAGGGCCTACAATGAGCAGTTCTTC.

The chain employs TRBV7-2 and TRBJ2-1; TRBD2 might be the D (6 bases). The CDR3 totals 15 residues. CDR1 is SGHTA, CDR2 FQGNSA, per germline. Trimming pared 1 base from V and 7 bases from J, leaving 14 bases between. The CDR3, as DNA: TGTGCCAGCAGCTTAGGATCGAATAGCGGTAATGAGCAGTTCTTC. Residues: CASSLGSNSGNEQFF.

The J gene is TRBJ2-1, the V gene TRBV20-1, with TRBD2 identical over 15 bases. Germline V gene data show CDR1 as DFQATT and CDR2 as SNEGSKA (reference sequence). V lost 5 bases and J lost 10; bases outside the gene matches: 9. This CDR3 is built from 15 residues. CDR3 protein: CSARDAGTSGGEQFF. The CDR3 nucleotides are TGCAGTGCTCGGGACGCGGGGACTAGCGGGGGGGAGCAGTTCTTC.

The V and J genes are TRBV20-1 and TRBJ1-1; maybe TRBD1 (6 bases). The V gene lost 5 bases and the J gene lost 0 bases, with 13 bases spanning the gap. The germline CDR1 and CDR2 sequences are DFQATT and SNEGSKA (reference sequence). The CDR3 is made up of 14 amino acids. CDR3 DNA: TGCAGTGCTCCCGGACAGCTTATGAACACTGAAGCTTTCTTT. Translation: CSAPGQLMNTEAFF.

The chain carries TRBV7-2 and TRBJ1-5; D is undetermined. The CDR3 covers 13 residues. The V gene's germline CDR1 is SGHTA and CDR2 FQGNSA. V was pared by 4 bases and J by 7 bases, with 11 bases between. The CDR3 DNA reads as TGTGCCAGCAGCTCTACCGCGGGGCAGCCCCAGCATTTT. Residues: CASSSTAGQPQHF.

This clonotype was observed many times. J is TRBJ2-7 and V is TRBV29-1, with D possibly TRBD2 on 5 matching bases. The V gene lost 7 bases and the J gene lost 4 bases, with 14 bases spanning the gap. The germline V gene encodes CDR1 SQVTM and CDR2 ANQGSEA. The CDR3 has 12 residues. The CDR3 here is CSAILVWYEQYF. The CDR3 DNA reads TGCAGCGCAATACTAGTCTGGTACGAGCAGTACTTC.

This clonotype came up many times. The CDR3: CATRRKDLATIGYTF. In DNA form, the CDR3 reads TGTGCCACTCGGCGAAAGGACCTTGCTACTATCGGCTACACCTTC. V usage is TRBV24-1 and J usage is TRBJ1-2; no reliable D call. The CDR3 is 15 residues long. Trimming stripped 10 bases from V and 8 bases from J, with 25 bases between. CDR1 and CDR2 (germline): KGHDR, SFDVKD.

At least ten counts were recorded for this clonotype. The genes are TRBV9 and TRBJ2-1; 13 bases map to TRBD2. The V and J ends lost 3 bases and 7 bases, in that order; junction bases with no gene match: 4. CDR3 length: 15 residues. Germline V gives CDR1 SGDLS, CDR2 YYNGEE. The CDR3 region has the DNA TGTGCCAGCAGCGCGAGACTAGCGGGGGGTAATGAGCAGTTCTTC. It translates to CASSARLAGGNEQFF. Using reference TRBV9 and TRBJ2-1 for the parts outside the CDR3, the full variable domain is DSGVTQTPKHLITATGQRVTLRCSPRSGDLSVYWYQQSLDQGLQFLIQYYNGEERAKGNILERFSAQQFPDLHSELNLSSLELGDSALYFCASSARLAGGNEQFFGPGTRLTVL.

This clonotype was seen a few times. The rearrangement joins TRBV12-3 or TRBV12-4 to TRBJ1-1; D gene ambiguous. The CDR3 consists of 12 residues. Deletions cut 6 bases from V and 5 bases from J, with 10 bases between. The CDR3 loop reads CASSVHGTEAFF. The CDR3, as DNA: TGTGCCAGCAGCGTCCATGGGACTGAAGCTTTCTTT.

This clonotype has a count of ten or more. The genes are TRBV20-1 and TRBJ2-7; D uncertain. Trimming cost V 6 bases and J 0 bases, with 12 bases left between them. CDR1 and CDR2 from the germline V gene are DFQATT and SNEGSKA (reference sequence). The length of the CDR3 is 13 residues. For the CDR3, the DNA is TGCAGTGCCCCCCCCACGGACTCCTACGAGCAGTACTTC. Its protein product is CSAPPTDSYEQYF.

The sample holds many counts of this clonotype. Written as DNA, the CDR3 is TGCAGCGTTGCCGGGACGGAACTCTATGGCTACACCTTC. It is translated as CSVAGTELYGYTF. The rearrangement joins TRBV29-1 to TRBJ1-2, with D perhaps matching TRBD1 (5 bases). The V gene lost 4 bases and the J gene lost 4 bases, with 13 bases spanning the gap. Germline values: CDR1 SQVTM, CDR2 ANQGSEA. The CDR3 is 13 residues long.

At least ten counts were recorded for this clonotype. This chain connects TRBV20-1 to TRBJ2-2; 15 bases line up with TRBD2. The germline gives CDR1 DFQATT, CDR2 SNEGSKA (reference sequence). The CDR3 runs to 15 residues. V shed 7 bases, J shed 8 bases, and the junction held 8 bases outside the gene matches. The DNA of the CDR3 is TGCAGTGTTACTCCGGGACTAGCGGGGGGTGGGGAGCTGTTTTTT. It encodes CSVTPGLAGGGELFF.

This clonotype was observed a handful of times. V is TRBV20-1 and J is TRBJ1-4; 9 nucleotides line up with TRBD1. J lost 7 bases, V lost 0 bases, and 3 bases had no gene match. Germline CDR1 reads DFQATT; CDR2 reads SNEGSKA (reference sequence). CDR3 length: 14 amino acids. Written as DNA, the CDR3 is TGCAGTGCTAGAGATTTGGACAGGGGTGAAAAACTGTTTTTT. It is translated as CSARDLDRGEKLFF.

The chain links TRBV20-1 to TRBJ1-1, with unresolved D. CDR1 is DFQATT, CDR2 SNEGSKA, per germline (reference sequence). The CDR3 covers 13 residues. V was shortened by 8 bases and J by 0 bases, with 13 bases between the two germline ends. This CDR3 is CSTVGGMNTEAFF. As DNA, the CDR3 is TGCAGTACTGTAGGCGGAATGAACACTGAAGCTTTCTTT.

This clonotype was seen more than once but under ten times. The gene calls are TRBV7-6 and TRBJ2-1; TRBD2 aligns across 12 bases. The trim removed 4 bases at V and 3 bases at J, leaving 4 bases unmatched. Germline values: CDR1 SGHVS, CDR2 FNYEAQ. This CDR3 is built from 16 residues. CDR3 in amino acids: CASSSGLAGFYNEQFF. DNA of the CDR3: TGTGCCAGCAGCTCCGGACTAGCGGGGTTCTACAATGAGCAGTTCTTC.

This clonotype was found many times. This chain joins TRBV20-1 and TRBJ2-1; no clear D. The CDR3 is 16 amino acids. Per the germline V gene, CDR1 is DFQATT and CDR2 is SNEGSKA (reference sequence). Trimming removed 0 bases at V and 0 bases at J, with 12 bases between. This chain's CDR3 is CSARDLRGSSYNEQFF. The CDR3 nucleotides are TGCAGTGCTAGAGATCTTCGCGGAAGCTCCTACAATGAGCAGTTCTTC.